The 20 T cell receptor beta chains presented below share a single source sample, sequenced in a study of identifying expanded T cells in peripheral blood. Assay: immunoSEQ multiplex PCR; the TCRdb copy retains only in-frame clones and omits some. Here the sample spans 50,000 to 75,000 clones, around 81% being singletons. Sequenced input: blood. Receptors originate from a person aged 18 to 70 in good health.

V gene TRBV19 combines with J gene TRBJ1-5; weak D call: TRBD1 (5 bases). CDR1 and CDR2 from the germline V gene are LNHDA and SQIVND (reference sequence). The CDR3 runs 14 residues. V dropped 2 bases and J dropped 7 bases, with 12 bases sitting between them. The CDR3 nucleotides read TGTGCCAGTAGTATACAGGGTCTCGAACAGCCCCAGCATTTT. Protein: CASSIQGLEQPQHF.

The CDR3 here is CASSQGTGAHGYTF. The CDR3 coding sequence is TGCGCCAGCAGCCAAGGAACAGGGGCACATGGCTACACCTTC. This sequence joins TRBV4-3 and TRBJ1-2; 7 bases align to TRBD1. Germline loops: CDR1 LGHNA, CDR2 YSLEER. Losses at the gene ends were 1 base for V and 6 bases for J; bases not matched to a gene: 5. The CDR3 loop spans 14 amino acids.

The chain links TRBV2 to TRBJ2-1; 15 bases align to TRBD2. The CDR3 spans 15 residues. V lost 6 bases to trimming and J lost 10 bases; unmatched junction nucleotides: 7. Germline V gene data show CDR1 as SNHLY and CDR2 as FYNNEI. CDR3 nucleotide sequence: TGTGCCAGCAGCACGGGACTAGCGGGGGGTCGGGAGCAGTTCTTC. Its translation: CASSTGLAGGREQFF.

This clone was counted ten times or more. The V and J genes are TRBV7-2 and TRBJ2-7, with 8 bases matching TRBD2. This CDR3 is built from 14 residues. Per germline, CDR1 SGHTA and CDR2 FQGNSA. V was clipped by 4 bases and J by 1 base; unmatched bases: 3. CDR3 residues: CASSSIAGSYEQYF. In DNA form, the CDR3 reads TGTGCCAGCAGCTCTATAGCGGGATCCTACGAGCAGTACTTC.

The rearrangement uses TRBV9 and TRBJ2-7; 7 nucleotides agree with TRBD1. There are 14 residues in the CDR3. Germline V gene lookup returns CDR1 SGDLS and CDR2 YYNGEE. J gave up 7 bases and V 2 bases, and 9 bases lay outside the gene matches. DNA of the CDR3: TGTGCCAGCAGCGTGGCAGGGGGAAGTAGAGAGCAGTACTTC. Its translation: CASSVAGGSREQYF.

This clone showed up just a few times. The chain uses TRBV19 and TRBJ1-2, with D perhaps TRBD1 (6 bases). Germline V gene data show CDR1 as LNHDA and CDR2 as SQIVND (reference sequence). V dropped 6 bases and J dropped 8 bases, with 19 bases sitting between them. CDR3 length: 14 residues. The CDR3 DNA sequence: TGTGCCAGTAGCCCCGGAGGGGGAAGAAGGGGCTACACCTTC. Translation gives CASSPGGGRRGYTF.

This chain joins TRBV29-1 and TRBJ2-5, with 7 bases aligning to TRBD1. Trimming at V came to 8 bases and at J to 5 bases, leaving 11 bases not matched to a gene. This CDR3 spans 13 amino acids. Germline V CDR1 and CDR2: SQVTM, ANQGSEA. In nucleotides, the CDR3 is TGCAGCTTGAGACGACAGGGTTCGGAGACCCAGTACTTC. Protein: CSLRRQGSETQYF.

This clone was seen a single time. This CDR3 reads CASSRQGGTGELFF. CDR3 DNA sequence: TGTGCCAGCAGCCGACAGGGAGGCACCGGGGAGCTGTTTTTT. V and J are TRBV11-3 and TRBJ2-2; D is perhaps TRBD1 (7 bases). The length of the CDR3 is 14 residues. V gave up 5 bases and J gave up 4 bases, with 11 bases separating them. Germline V CDR1 and CDR2: SGHNT, YENEEA.

This chain connects TRBV6-4 to TRBJ1-2; no clear D gene. The V end lost 10 bases, the J end lost 6 bases, and 15 bases lay between the germline ends. This CDR3 has 12 amino acids. Germline lookup yields CDR1 MRHNA and CDR2 SNTAGT. CDR3 sequence: CANTSTIDGYTF. The CDR3 DNA reads TGTGCCAACACGTCGACCATCGATGGCTACACCTTC.

This rearrangement joins TRBV7-8 to TRBJ2-7; 7 bases are shared with TRBD1. The CDR3 sequence is 15 residues long. Germline values: CDR1 SGHVS, CDR2 FQNEAQ. Trimming took 6 bases from V and 2 from J; bases not matched to a gene: 10. The CDR3 loop is CASRSSRDSTYEQYF. Here the CDR3 DNA reads TGTGCCAGCAGGAGTTCACGGGACAGCACCTACGAGCAGTACTTC.

This sequence joins TRBV5-6 and TRBJ2-5; D may be TRBD1 or TRBD2 (5 bases each). Germline V gene sequence: CDR1 SGHDT, CDR2 YYEEEE. This CDR3 has 15 amino acids. Trimming removed 0 bases from V and 5 bases from J, with 14 bases in between. CDR3: CASSLEGTRRETQYF. The CDR3 region has the DNA TGTGCCAGCAGCTTGGAGGGGACCCGTCGGGAGACCCAGTACTTC. Complete variable domain (other parts from reference TRBV5-6 and TRBJ2-5): DAGVTQSPTHLIKTRGQQVTLRCSPKSGHDTVSWYQQALGQGPQFIFQYYEEEERQRGNFPDRFSGHQFPNYSSELNVNALLLGDSALYLCASSLEGTRRETQYFGPGTRLLVL.

The CDR3 nucleotides read TGTGCCAGTAGTCTAACGGACAGGGGTGGGTACGAGCAGTACTTC. Amino acids: CASSLTDRGGYEQYF. The chain has TRBV19 and TRBJ2-7; 9 positions match TRBD1. The CDR3 sequence is 15 residues long. Germline trimming cut 5 bases from V and 4 bases from J; bases unmatched to any gene: 9. Germline loops: CDR1 LNHDA, CDR2 SQIVND (reference sequence).

The chain combines TRBV2 with TRBJ1-4; D ambiguous. Germline V gene lookup returns CDR1 SNHLY and CDR2 FYNNEI. V was pared by 5 bases and J by 7 bases, with 17 bases between. The CDR3 extends over 15 amino acids. The CDR3 reads CASSSSTSSSEKLFF. As DNA, the CDR3 is TGTGCCAGCAGTTCCTCCACAAGTTCCTCTGAAAAACTGTTTTTT.

The genes are TRBV29-1 and TRBJ2-7, with D hard to call. CDR1 is SQVTM, CDR2 ANQGSEA, per germline. The CDR3 loop spans 14 amino acids. Deletions cut 6 bases from V and 6 bases from J, with 21 bases between. CDR3 nucleotides: TGCAGCGTCCAGTGGGGAAGGGTGGATCGCGAGCAGTACTTC. This encodes CSVQWGRVDREQYF.

Only one count was recorded for this clone. CDR3 in amino acids: CASSITGTNTEAFF. Here the CDR3 DNA reads TGTGCCAGTAGTATCACAGGGACGAACACTGAAGCTTTCTTT. V gene TRBV19 combines with J gene TRBJ1-1; a possible D gene is TRBD1 (6 bases). The germline gives CDR1 LNHDA, CDR2 SQIVND (reference sequence). Trimming pared 3 bases from V and 1 base from J, leaving 9 bases between. The CDR3 spans 14 residues.

This clone is a singleton in its sample. The chain is built from TRBV4-1 and TRBJ2-3, with TRBD2 matching over 9 bases. The CDR3 is 17 residues long. V dropped 1 base and J dropped 2; count of bases not matched to a gene: 7. Germline CDR1 is MGHRA and CDR2 is YSYEKL. The CDR3 bases are TGCGCCAGCAGCCAAGGGTTAGCGGGGGCATACACAGATACGCAGTATTTT. Translated, it gives CASSQGLAGAYTDTQYF.

This clone was detected a few times. This chain joins TRBV30 and TRBJ2-3; TRBD2 might be the D (5 bases). Germline V gene lookup returns CDR1 GTSNPN and CDR2 SVGIG (reference sequence). The CDR3 loop spans 12 amino acids. V was clipped by 4 bases and J by 2 bases, with 7 bases between them. The CDR3 coding sequence is TGTGCCTGGAAACGGGACACAGATACGCAGTATTTT. It is translated as CAWKRDTDTQYF.

The V call is TRBV29-1, the J call TRBJ2-3; no definite D call. The V gene lost 5 bases and the J gene lost 2 bases, with 5 bases spanning the gap. CDR3 size: 11 residues. Germline-derived CDR1 and CDR2 are SQVTM and ANQGSEA. This CDR3 reads CSVTYTDTQYF. CDR3 nucleotide sequence: TGCAGCGTTACCTACACAGATACGCAGTATTTT.

V and J are TRBV5-6 and TRBJ2-7; D not resolved. The germline V gene has CDR1 SGHDT and CDR2 YYEEEE. This CDR3 has 15 amino acids. The V gene lost 0 bases and the J gene lost 0 bases, with 10 bases spanning the gap. The CDR3 is CASSLAPEISYEQYF. For the CDR3, the DNA is TGTGCCAGCAGCTTGGCCCCGGAGATCTCCTACGAGCAGTACTTC.

The chain uses TRBV5-8 and TRBJ1-5; TRBD1 is a possible D gene (5 bases). The CDR3 has 15 residues. V was shortened by 4 bases and J by 5 bases, with 16 bases between the two germline ends. Germline CDR1 and CDR2: SGHTS and YDEGEE. DNA for the CDR3: TGTGCCAGCAGCCATGGACAACTTTCCCATCAGCCCCAGCATTTT. It encodes CASSHGQLSHQPQHF.